This TCR beta chain emerged from a study of blood T cell repertoires in COVID-19 (dated by TCRdb to 2020 to 2022). Turning to the overall study: Samples covering the acute and convalescent phases of COVID-19 were provided by collaborators in the United States, Italy and Spain. The prospective study material was composed of cDNA or gDNA derived from T cells, B-cell-depleted T cells, or PBMCs. Deeply sampled blood TCRbeta repertoires from subjects exposed to, actively infected with, or recovered from COVID-19 were included in the dataset. The repertoires were made available in a free public database intended to serve as a resource for research on the immune response to SARS-CoV-2. The samples were drawn from two sources: the first 160 participants of the ongoing ImmuneRACE study, and 1,000 to 1,500 subjects contributed by 6 global collaborators. Nearly every sample came with metadata listing a de-identified subject ID, COVID-19 status, age in years and sex. Where HLA class I and class II types were available, the types were taken from metadata supplied by the sample provider, not from assay-based typing.

Each collaborating institution followed its own protocols to collect whole blood in K2EDTA tubes. Collaborator samples were shipped for TCRbeta analysis as frozen whole blood, isolated PBMCs, or DNA extracted from either sample type. Including the terminal cysteine and phenylalanine, the CDR3 comprises 14 residues. Just CDR3 DNA is preserved here, 42 bases in frame from base 1. V is shortened by 1 base, J by 10 bases, and the region joining them spans 11 bases. The germline V gene (reference sequence) gives CDR1 as LGHDT and CDR2 as YNNKEL. This clone was detected once. The clone's antigen remains unknown. No much larger clone is present one base from it, and per-base qualities are unavailable. TCRbeta CDR3 regions were amplified from genomic DNA by means of the immunoSEQ Assay, a bias-controlled multiplex PCR. Per the authors' processing: Within the assay, amplification of reference gene primers was used to estimate how many nucleated cells each sample contained. To quantify the absolute abundance of each unique TCRbeta CDR3 rearrangement, sequence reads were collapsed and filtered. For each sample, productive Simpson clonality was calculated as the square root of Simpson's diversity index over productive rearrangements. This is the immuneACCESS table as TCRdb keeps it, with only in-frame sequences that have V and J called. A part of the clones is gone; compared with another copy, unresolved V genes explain less than half, and the rest is unexplained. The V and J calls and the clone size are those of that table, but D and trimming were determined from the DNA. Across this sample there are about 150,000 clones, with around 86% seen only once. The ten largest clones take up 2% to 3% of the sample.

Findings and caveats that apply to the study as a whole: How much clinical and demographic metadata was included differed by source and by participant, and the metadata was provided uncurated.

The sequencing input was peripheral blood. The sequence links TRBV3-1 (or the pseudogene TRBV3-2) to TRBJ1-6; there is no confident call for the D gene. The sequence came from a man aged 50-59 years with active COVID-19. For the CDR3, the sequence is CASSQGPGGSPLHF. The base sequence is TGTGCCAGCAGCCAAGGGCCGGGTGGGTCACCCCTCCACTTT.